This entry features one T cell receptor beta chain sequence. This sample was taken from a study of shared clonotypes between healthy human individuals. Overall study: The study used three CD4 naive, three CD4 memory, two CD8 naive and one CD8 memory plate per donor.

This CDR3 contains 12 residues. CDR1 is SGHTA and CDR2 is FQGNSA in the germline V gene. V was cut by 8 bases and J by 6 bases, with 10 bases left in between. Terminally differentiated effector memory CD45RA+ cells were excluded from the naive CD8 cells, which were CD45RO-negative and positively selected for CCR7. Profiling relied on immunoSEQ multiplex PCR, and the TCRdb table lists in-frame clones only, not all of them. Seen here are about 2,200,000 clones, around 93% observed once, and the top ten hold around 1.7%. Source material: naive CD8+ T cells from PBMCs. The chain joins TRBV7-2 to TRBJ2-2; D remains ambiguous. The TCR sequence derives from a man aged 18 to 30 in good health. Some clones in this sample may be carry-over from other donors' samples. CDR3 in amino acids: CASCPGAGELFF. CDR3 sequence (DNA): TGTGCCAGCTGCCCCGGCGCCGGGGAGCTGTTTTTT.